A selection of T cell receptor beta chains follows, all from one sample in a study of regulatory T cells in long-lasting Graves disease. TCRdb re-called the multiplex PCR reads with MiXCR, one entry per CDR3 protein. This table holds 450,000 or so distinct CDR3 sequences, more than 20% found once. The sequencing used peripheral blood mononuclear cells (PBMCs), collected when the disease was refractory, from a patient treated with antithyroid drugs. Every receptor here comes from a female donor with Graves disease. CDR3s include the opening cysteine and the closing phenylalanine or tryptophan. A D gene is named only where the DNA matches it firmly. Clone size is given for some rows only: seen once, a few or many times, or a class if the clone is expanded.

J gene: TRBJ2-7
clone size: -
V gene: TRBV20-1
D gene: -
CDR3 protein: CSAMIRDKTYEQYF
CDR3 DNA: TGCAGTGCTATGATTCGGGACAAGACCTACGAGCAGTACTTC

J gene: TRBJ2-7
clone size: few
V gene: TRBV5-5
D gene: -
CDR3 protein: CASSQGETLGEQYF
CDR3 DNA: TGTGCCAGCAGCCAAGGGGAGACCTTAGGGGAGCAGTACTTC

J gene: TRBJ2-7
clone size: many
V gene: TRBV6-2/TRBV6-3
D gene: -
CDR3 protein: CASIKTMGHEQYF
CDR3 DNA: TGTGCCAGCATTAAGACTATGGGCCACGAGCAGTACTTC

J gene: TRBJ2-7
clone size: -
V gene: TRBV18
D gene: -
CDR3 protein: CASSLAFIYEQYF
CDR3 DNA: TGTGCCAGCTCTCTAGCGTTTATCTACGAGCAGTACTTC

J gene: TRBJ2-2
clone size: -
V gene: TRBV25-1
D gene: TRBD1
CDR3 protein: CASSDRDRGIAGELFF
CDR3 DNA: TGTGCCAGCAGTGACCGGGACAGGGGTATCGCCGGGGAGCTGTTTTTT

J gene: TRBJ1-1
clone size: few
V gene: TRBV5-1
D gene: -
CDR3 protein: CASSHRQYTEAFF
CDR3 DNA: TGCGCCAGCAGCCACCGACAGTACACTGAAGCTTTCTTT

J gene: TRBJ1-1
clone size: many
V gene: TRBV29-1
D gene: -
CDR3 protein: CSVLDTEAFF
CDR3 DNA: TGCAGCGTGTTAGACACTGAAGCTTTCTTT

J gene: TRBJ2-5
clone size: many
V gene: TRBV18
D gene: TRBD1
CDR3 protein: CASSADRGYQETQYF
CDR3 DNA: TGTGCCAGCTCAGCGGACAGGGGGTACCAAGAGACCCAGTACTTC

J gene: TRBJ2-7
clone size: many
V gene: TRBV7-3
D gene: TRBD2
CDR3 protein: CASGLAGGEQYF
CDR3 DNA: TGTGCCAGCGGACTAGCGGGAGGCGAGCAGTACTTC

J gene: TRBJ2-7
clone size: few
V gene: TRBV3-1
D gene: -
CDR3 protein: CASSNLRGTYEQYF
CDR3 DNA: TGTGCCAGCAGCAACCTCAGGGGAACCTACGAGCAGTACTTC

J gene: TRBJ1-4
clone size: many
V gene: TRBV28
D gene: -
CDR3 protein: CASSLRLEEEKLFF
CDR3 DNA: TGTGCCAGCAGTTTAAGGCTTGAGGAGGAAAAACTGTTTTTT

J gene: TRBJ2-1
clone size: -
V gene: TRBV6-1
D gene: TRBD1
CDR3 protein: CASSPDPGQQKDNEQFF
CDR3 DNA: TGTGCCAGCAGTCCCGATCCGGGACAGCAAAAAGACAATGAGCAGTTCTTC

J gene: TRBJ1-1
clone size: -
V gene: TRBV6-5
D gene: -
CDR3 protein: CASSYRRPAGHEAFF
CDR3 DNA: TGTGCCAGCAGTTACAGGCGGCCAGCAGGTCATGAAGCTTTCTTT

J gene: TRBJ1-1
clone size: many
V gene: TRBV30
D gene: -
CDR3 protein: CAWRLTEMNTEAFF
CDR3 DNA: TGTGCCTGGAGGTTAACAGAGATGAACACTGAAGCTTTCTTT

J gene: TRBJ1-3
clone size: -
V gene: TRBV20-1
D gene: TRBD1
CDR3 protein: CSALDRDSGNTIYF
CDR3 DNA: TGCAGTGCTCTCGACAGGGATTCTGGAAACACCATATATTTT